The source of this TCR beta chain is a study of T cell changes during pregnancy in multiple sclerosis. Clones were read by immunoSEQ multiplex PCR, and TCRdb kept only the in-frame ones, dropping some. The data show approximately 85,000 clones, approximately 90% seen once. The V and J ends lost 5 bases and 1 base, in that order; junction bases with no gene match: 4. The germline CDR1 and CDR2 sequences are SGHTA and FQGTGA. The CDR3 is made up of 16 amino acids. This clonotype was sampled from a female donor with multiple sclerosis, enrolled in a pregnancy study. The gene calls are TRBV7-3 and TRBJ1-6; 8 bases fit TRBD1. The specimen comprised peripheral blood, sampled in the first trimester of pregnancy. This CDR3 is CASSAGTGSYNSPLHF. The CDR3 DNA reads TGTGCCAGCAGCGCGGGGACAGGATCCTATAATTCACCCCTCCACTTT. Full variable domain (outside the CDR3, taken from reference TRBV7-3 and TRBJ1-6): GAGVSQTPSNKVTEKGKYVELRCDPISGHTALYWYRQSLGQGPEFLIYFQGTGAADDSGLPNDRFFAVRPEGSVSTLKIQRTERGDSAVYLCASSAGTGSYNSPLHFGNGTRLTVT.